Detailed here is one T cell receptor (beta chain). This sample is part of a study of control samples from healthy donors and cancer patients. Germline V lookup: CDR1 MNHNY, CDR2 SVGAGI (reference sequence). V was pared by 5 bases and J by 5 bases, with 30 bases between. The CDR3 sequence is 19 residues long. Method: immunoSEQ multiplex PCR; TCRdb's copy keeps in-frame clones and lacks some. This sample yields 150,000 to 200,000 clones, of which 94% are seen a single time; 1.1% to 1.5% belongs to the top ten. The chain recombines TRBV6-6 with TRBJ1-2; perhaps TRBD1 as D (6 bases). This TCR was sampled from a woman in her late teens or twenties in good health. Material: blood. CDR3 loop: CASSRRGGLVGVIGYGYTF. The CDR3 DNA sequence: TGTGCCAGCAGTCGAAGAGGGGGGTTGGTGGGGGTCATCGGGTATGGCTACACCTTC.